What follows describes a single T cell receptor (beta chain). The antigen this receptor binds is unknown. The data originate from a study of cytomegalovirus exposure and HLA in healthy donors (dated by TCRdb to about 2017). Broadly, across the study: An earlier analysis of 587 of the donors reported 250 to 350 Gb of sequence data and around 120 million unique TCR beta sequences obtained from 180 million or so T cells. Of the 300 to 500 genotyped donors, 81% were placed in the genetic ancestry cluster associated with self-reported Caucasian donors. Using immunosequencing, the study profiled T cell repertoires from 500 to 800 subjects and related those repertoires to cytomegalovirus serostatus. Typing coverage differed by locus: A, B, C, DRB1 and DQB1 were typed in roughly 620-630 donors, DQA1 in 522, DPA1 in around 610, and DPB1 in around 440. On average, roughly 200,000 unique TCR beta nucleotide sequences were sequenced per donor among a few hundred genotyped donors of the cohort, with roughly 19% of those sequences being non-productive. In addition to the first cohort of about 650 subjects, a separate validation cohort of 120 different subjects was used. Every discovery cohort repertoire had been produced on one sequencing platform. HLA typing included class I and class II loci at four-digit resolution. High-throughput TCR immunosequencing, statistical association of individual TCRs with disease status, and machine learning were combined to predict cytomegalovirus infection status. Rather than drawing on any new phenotypic data, the later analysis identified candidate immune exposures from TCR beta sequences and the way those sequences occurred across donors. Roughly 290 gigabases of sequencing data and around 85 million unique TCR sequences made up an early release that covered approximately 700 HLA-typed donors. The study was designed to test whether signatures of past pathogen exposure could be identified by cataloging public T cell receptors. An earlier analysis of fewer than 750 of the donors used high-throughput TCR beta sequencing to judge whether each TCR beta V gene segment behaved as functional or pseudogenic. Genome-wide SNP genotypes for about 55% of the roughly 670 donors were used in a later genetic analysis, which treated that subset as a discovery cohort. Donor age, sex, ethnicity and CMV serostatus were collected together with the repertoire data. A later analysis re-analyzed previously published TCR beta repertoires from about 600 donors and added high-resolution HLA genotyping to study TCR occurrence patterns. A handful of DR-DQ haplotypes were treated as single units for association and clustering because of strong linkage in the cohort. Summary of the overall study and its limitations: In this cohort, only TCR beta chains were sequenced, and detectable features were limited by the absence of alpha or paired-chain data. Specific HLA alleles were associated with more than 15,000 TCR beta sequences at a false discovery rate of 0.05 in a later analysis. Correlated functional status among segregating V segments might be attributable to linkage disequilibrium, but an unknown experimental factor could not be ruled out. Because HLA typing was unavailable for some donors at each locus, only the typed subset was used in association tests. According to a later analysis, most CMV-associated TCR beta chains appeared to be HLA-restricted, and the HLA associations seemed to be driven largely by CMV exposure. When HLA alleles, especially DR and DQ, strongly co-occurred, TCR associations were difficult to assign to individual alleles. Several of the top co-occurrence clusters appeared to be linked to parvovirus B19, influenza, CMV and Epstein-Barr virus, according to a later analysis. A further reported finding was that TCR beta sequences accurately predicted the HLA-A and HLA-B alleles for most subjects in the first cohort. Most TCR sequences were observed very rarely across donors, whereas some public TCRs were present in many individuals. CMV serostatus was the only immune exposure information available for the cohort. In a later analysis, HLA-associated TCR beta chains showed more clonal expansion and lower generation probabilities than non-associated chains that were equally common. According to the authors, the approach could potentially be generalized to other disease states and immunological phenotypes. Presence/absence analyses assumed roughly uniform sequencing depth across donors, an assumption that may not hold. The sequencing pipeline was judged likely to have produced a cluster of highly shared sequence variants as a technical artifact. In a later genetic analysis, fewer N-insertions in productive TCRs were reported among donors in an Asian-associated ancestry cluster than the roughly 700-donor mean. The classifier was reported to diagnose cytomegalovirus status with high specificity and sensitivity in both the original and validation cohorts. Broadly in line with IMGT annotations, most TCR beta V segments showed up in productive rearrangements about 90% or about 30% of the time in an earlier analysis of around 600 of the donors. In the study, around 160 TCR beta chains were listed as associated with cytomegalovirus. Because counts were too low, 15 or so rarely observed V segments, including chromosome 9 orphons, were excluded from the earlier analysis of 587 of the donors. According to a later analysis, TCR association rates differed among HLA loci, with DRB1 alleles showing the most associated TCRs and HLA-C alleles showing the fewest. In vitro tests confirmed that a few of the cytomegalovirus-associated TCR beta chains recognize cytomegalovirus antigens. An association between a missense DCLRE1C variant and V-gene and J-gene trimming of TCR beta chains was found in a later genetic analysis and replicated in an independent cohort.

In total, 630 or so healthy bone marrow donors made up the cohort. At the time of sampling, all cohort members were nominally healthy, though unrecorded immune exposures were likely present. The donor tested CMV seronegative and was one of the 352 seronegative cohort members. Each donor provided a peripheral blood sample, and peripheral blood mononuclear cells were used for TCR beta sequencing. Genomic DNA was extracted from the blood cell samples with the Qiagen DNeasy Blood Extraction Kit. The library came from the immunoSEQ multiplex PCR assay. A mixture of 60 forward primers for TCR Vbeta segments and 13 reverse primers for TCR Jbeta segments was used in the multiplex PCR. The CDR3 region of rearranged TCR beta genes was amplified from genomic DNA by a multiplex PCR assay. The amplified TCR beta libraries were sequenced on the Illumina HiSeq System as 87-base-pair reads. The authors' analysis ran thus. A later analysis counted approximately 74 million unique TCR beta chains across the 666 repertoires, and around 9.9 million of these chains were shared by at least two donors. Raw reads were error-corrected and collapsed into unique sequences with a nearest-neighbor algorithm that merged closely related sequences to remove PCR and sequencing errors. CDR3 sequences were aligned to IMGT reference sequences to assign V, D and J gene segments. For a sequence to be retained, at least a six-nucleotide match to both a V gene segment and a J gene segment was required. A rearrangement counted as productive if the CDR3 had no stop codons and remained in frame with V and J, and every other rearrangement counted as non-productive. Following IMGT convention, CDR3 was defined as the stretch from the second conserved V-encoded cysteine up to the conserved J-encoded phenylalanine. The earlier analysis of 450 to 750 of the donors excluded any sequence lacking an unambiguous match to a single V gene segment. In an earlier analysis of roughly 500 of the donors, V segments were called functional above 56.7% productive rearrangements and were called segregating when the between-donor standard deviation exceeded 5%. A statistical classification framework was developed to diagnose cytomegalovirus status using the catalog of TCR beta chain sequences. In a later analysis, V and J genes were assigned by comparing TCR nucleotide sequences against IMGT/GENE-DB human TR gene sequences. A later analysis assigned CDR3 sequences and most-parsimonious VDJ recombination scenarios with the TCRdist pipeline. In a later analysis, each TCR beta chain was defined by its CDR3 amino acid sequence together with its V-gene family, and reads without a unique V-gene family were excluded. In a later analysis, 550 to 650 highly shared, low-generation-probability nucleotide sequences were removed to address suspected cross-contamination and a sequencing artifact. In a later analysis, a clonal expansion index for each public chain was calculated from normalized within-repertoire ranks of inferred template counts. A later analysis computed generation probabilities with a VDJ recombination model fitted to out-of-frame rearrangements, and checked the results against IGoR. In a later analysis, hypergeometric tests were used to score TCR-TCR, TCR-HLA and TCR-CMV co-occurrence, with a repertoire-size bias correction applied to TCR pairs. To estimate false discovery rates, a later analysis permuted the HLA or CMV assignments 20 times. In a later analysis, co-occurring TCRs were grouped with DBSCAN, and TCRdist sequence similarity was added when clustering was performed within HLA-allele-positive subsets. Co-occurrence clustering excluded repertoires with fewer than 30,000 or more than 120,000 public chains, plus five with anomalous nucleotide sharing. TCRdb mirrors the immuneACCESS table, restricted to in-frame sequences. Some clones are absent from its copies; in checked studies, under half trace to an unresolved V gene, and the reason for the others is unknown. The DNA gave D and trimming, while V, J and clone size come from that table. The sample table holds about 200,000 clones. The ten largest clones capture around 6% of the sample.

Sequencing was done on a sample of PBMCs. The TCR originated in a man aged 25-45 years in good health and CMV-seronegative.

The CDR3 reads CASSLGAGVGTDTQYF. The bases read TGTGCCAGCAGCTTAGGGGCGGGAGTCGGTACAGATACGCAGTATTTT. Rearrangement joined TRBV13 to TRBJ2-3, with 7 bases in between that match TRBD2. The germline V gene (reference sequence) yields PRHDT for CDR1 and FYEKMQ for CDR2. The CDR3, from cysteine to phenylalanine, totals 16 residues. Only the CDR3 part of the read is kept: 48 bases, read in frame from the first base. V loses 0 bases at its end and J loses 3 bases; junction bases beyond the gene matches: 6.